This TCR beta chain was captured by sequencing in a study of CD8+CD57+ T cells in acquired aplastic anemia. Genomic DNA acted as the template from which TCR beta VDJ combination and CDR3 sequence profiling were carried out. One entry per CDR3 protein, called by TCRdb with MiXCR from the reads. Here the sample spans 300,000 or so distinct CDR3 sequences, approximately 57% being singletons. The patients chosen for sequencing had shown expansion of CD8+CD57+ cells (detected by flow cytometry). The CDR3 loop spans 15 amino acids. The V and J ends lost 4 bases and 4 bases respectively, with 16 bases between them. CDR1 and CDR2 from the germline V gene are SGHRS and YFSETQ.

The sequence derives from a human donor with aplastic anemia. The chain combines TRBV5-1 with TRBJ2-3, with D unresolved. The sequenced sample was sorted CD4+, CD8+, or CD8+CD57+ T cells (not recorded which) from PBMCs. CDR3 coding DNA: TGCGCCAGCAGCCGACCCCGCGGCGTTGCAGATACGCAGTATTTT. Its translation: CASSRPRGVADTQYF.